These 8 T cell receptor beta chains originate from one sample sequenced in a study of T-cell memory formation after mild COVID-19. TCRdb processed the 5' RACE reads anew with MiXCR; each CDR3 protein has one entry. The sample has some 43,000 distinct CDR3 sequences; about 6.7% are singletons. Sequences were obtained from PBMCs or a T cell subset sorted from them (not recorded which). The receptor source for this set is an adult who had mild COVID-19 (a few samples of this study predate the infection). Cell type and time point are not known.

This clonotype has only a few counts. This chain joins TRBV10-3 and TRBJ2-1; 11 bases fit TRBD2. Germline assignment: CDR1 ENHRY and CDR2 SYGVKD. The CDR3 totals 18 residues. V was pared by 2 bases and J by 5 bases, with 11 bases of the junction left unmatched. The CDR3 spells CAISEGSSGGAIDNEQFF. CDR3 nucleotides: TGTGCCATCAGTGAGGGGAGTAGCGGGGGGGCCATAGACAATGAGCAGTTCTTC.

This clonotype appeared many times. V and J are TRBV2 and TRBJ2-1, with D possibly being TRBD2 (5 bases). The CDR3 is 13 amino acids. Trimming took off 5 bases at V and 7 bases at J, with 12 bases between the two ends. Germline V gene sequence: CDR1 SNHLY, CDR2 FYNNEI. CDR3 protein: CASSNTWRNEQFF. DNA of the CDR3: TGTGCCAGCAGTAATACTTGGAGGAATGAGCAGTTCTTC.

This chain links TRBV20-1 with TRBJ1-2; D not certain. The CDR3 extends over 14 amino acids. Trimming cost V 1 base and J 2 bases, with 11 bases left between them. Per the germline V gene, CDR1 is DFQATT and CDR2 is SNEGSKA (reference sequence). CDR3 loop: CSARGGDKNYGYTF. CDR3 DNA sequence: TGCAGTGCTAGAGGGGGTGACAAGAACTATGGCTACACCTTC.

This clonotype was detected a few times. This chain connects TRBV9 to TRBJ1-2; TRBD1 is a possible D gene (6 bases). The V end was cut by 4 bases, the J end by 0 bases, with 16 bases between. This CDR3 is 16 amino acids long. CDR1 and CDR2 (germline): SGDLS, YYNGEE. This chain's CDR3 is CASSHGGHAANYGYTF. CDR3 nucleotides: TGTGCCAGCAGCCATGGGGGACACGCTGCTAACTATGGCTACACCTTC.

This clonotype was picked up many times. V is TRBV20-1 and J is TRBJ1-5; the D gene is possibly TRBD1 (5 bases). There are 13 residues in the CDR3. V was cut by 1 base and J by 4 bases, with 8 bases left in between. Germline CDR1 reads DFQATT; CDR2 reads SNEGSKA (reference sequence). CDR3 DNA: TGCAGTGCTAGAGGTGGGGCGAATCAGCCCCAGCATTTT. It specifies CSARGGANQPQHF.

This clonotype appeared a few times. The chain couples TRBV12-3 or TRBV12-4 to TRBJ2-1, with D tentatively TRBD1 or TRBD2 (5 bases each). The V and J ends lost 3 bases and 0 bases respectively, with 6 bases between them. The CDR3 contains 14 residues. This chain's CDR3 is CASSLGVSYNEQFF. CDR3 in DNA: TGTGCCAGCAGTTTGGGGGTCTCCTACAATGAGCAGTTCTTC.

J is TRBJ2-1 and V is TRBV6-1, with TRBD2 matching over 10 bases. CDR1 and CDR2 (germline): MNHNS, SASEGT. J lost 5 bases, V lost 3 bases, and 10 bases had no gene match. CDR3 length equals 17 residues. This CDR3 is CASSDERGGRLDNEQFF. The CDR3 DNA sequence: TGTGCCAGCAGTGACGAGCGGGGGGGGCGCTTAGACAATGAGCAGTTCTTC.

This clonotype showed up many times. The J gene is TRBJ2-3, the V gene TRBV20-1, with D possibly being TRBD2 (6 bases). The V end lost 3 bases, the J end lost 6 bases, and 16 bases lay between the germline ends. The CDR3 covers 14 residues. Germline CDR1 DFQATT, CDR2 SNEGSKA (reference sequence). The CDR3 DNA follows: TGCAGTGCTAGTCGGCCGGGAGCTGGCGATACGCAGTATTTT. It encodes CSASRPGAGDTQYF.